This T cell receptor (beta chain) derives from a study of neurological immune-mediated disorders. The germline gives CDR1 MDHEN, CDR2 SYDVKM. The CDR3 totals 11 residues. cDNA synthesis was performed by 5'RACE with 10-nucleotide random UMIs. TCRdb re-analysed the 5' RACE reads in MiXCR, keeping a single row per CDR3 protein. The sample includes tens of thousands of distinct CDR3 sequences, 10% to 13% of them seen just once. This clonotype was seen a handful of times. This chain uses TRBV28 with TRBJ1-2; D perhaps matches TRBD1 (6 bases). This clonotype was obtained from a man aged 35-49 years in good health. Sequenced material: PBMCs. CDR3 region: CRTWGAYGYTF. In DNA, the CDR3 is TGTCGCACGTGGGGGGCCTATGGCTACACCTTC.